This T cell receptor (beta chain) was sequenced in a study of blood T cell repertoires in COVID-19. Study-wide background: The samples span acute and convalescent COVID-19 from the United States, Italy and Spain. In each case, the material was cDNA or gDNA derived from T cells, B-cell-depleted T cells, or PBMCs.

Looked up from germline, CDR1 is SGDLS and CDR2 is YYNGEE. Trimming cost V 4 bases and J 0 bases, with 9 bases left between them. CDR3 length: 14 residues. As handled by the study authors: Amplification from reference gene primers served as the basis for estimated nucleated cell counts. Some clones are missing from TCRdb's copy, which holds only in-frame ones; the method was immunoSEQ multiplex PCR. V and J calls and clone size are copied from that table; D and trimming were computed from the DNA. The data show about 120,000 clones, with less than 85% seen just once and 2% to 3% held by the top ten. Sequencing input: peripheral blood. The receptor comes from a man aged 50 to 59 with acute or convalescent COVID-19. V gene TRBV9 combines with J gene TRBJ2-3; D not certain. The DNA of the CDR3 is TGTGCCAGCAGCCCCTCGGGTAGCACAGATACGCAGTATTTT. It is translated as CASSPSGSTDTQYF. The full variable domain, rest sourced from reference TRBV9 and TRBJ2-3, is DSGVTQTPKHLITATGQRVTLRCSPRSGDLSVYWYQQSLDQGLQFLIQYYNGEERAKGNILERFSAQQFPDLHSELNLSSLELGDSALYFCASSPSGSTDTQYFGPGTRLTVL.